This note documents a single T cell receptor beta chain sequence. In this CDR3 the conserved last residue, phenylalanine or tryptophan, is missing, so a read error is likely. The DNA is left out, because the CDR3 cannot be placed on it with certainty; the CDR3 is given as TCRdb lists it. The data derive from a study of T cell changes during pregnancy in multiple sclerosis. The length of the CDR3 is 10 amino acids, counting both ends. Per the germline V gene, CDR1 is SGHTA and CDR2 is FQGTGA. Produced via immunoSEQ multiplex PCR; TCRdb's table is partial and in-frame only. Here the sample spans 45,000 to 60,000 clones, more than 90% being singletons.

Specimen: CD8+ T cells from peripheral blood mononuclear cells, collected before pregnancy. This chain uses TRBV7-3 with TRBJ2-7; TRBD1 was called by the table and not checked on the DNA. This receptor was identified in a female donor with multiple sclerosis, enrolled in a pregnancy study. The CDR3 region is CASSPPDPQD.